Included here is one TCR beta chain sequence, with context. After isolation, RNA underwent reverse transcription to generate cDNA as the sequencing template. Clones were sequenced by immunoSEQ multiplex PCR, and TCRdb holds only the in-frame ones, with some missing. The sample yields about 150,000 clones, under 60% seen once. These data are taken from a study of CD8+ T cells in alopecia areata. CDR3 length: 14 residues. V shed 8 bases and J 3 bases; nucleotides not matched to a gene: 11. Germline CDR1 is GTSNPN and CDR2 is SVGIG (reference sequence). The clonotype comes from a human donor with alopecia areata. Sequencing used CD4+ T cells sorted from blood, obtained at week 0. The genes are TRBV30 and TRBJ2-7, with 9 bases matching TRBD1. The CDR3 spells CAVPPGQGLYEQYF. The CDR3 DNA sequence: TGTGCCGTTCCCCCGGGACAGGGTCTCTACGAGCAGTACTTC.